A single sample gave rise to the 14 T cell receptor beta chains below, sequenced in a study of cytomegalovirus exposure and HLA in healthy donors. Use of 60 Vbeta and 13 Jbeta primers characterized the PCR. Measured with immunoSEQ multiplex PCR; TCRdb has only the in-frame clones, and not every one. The profile covers about 260,000 clones, with around four fifths appearing a single time and about 2% taken by the ten largest. Sample: PBMCs. The receptor set was obtained from a middle-aged woman in good health and CMV-seropositive.

This rearrangement joins TRBV19 to TRBJ2-3, with a possible D match to TRBD1 (6 bases). The length of the CDR3 is 15 residues. V was cut by 5 bases and J by 0 bases, with 12 bases left in between. Per the germline V gene, CDR1 is LNHDA and CDR2 is SQIVND (reference sequence). The CDR3 bases are TGTGCCAGTAGTGCCGGACAGCCAAGCACAGATACGCAGTATTTT. Its protein product is CASSAGQPSTDTQYF. Using reference TRBV19 and TRBJ2-3 for the parts outside the CDR3, the full variable domain is DGGITQSPKYLFRKEGQNVTLSCEQNLNHDAMYWYRQDPGQGLRLIYYSQIVNDFQKGDIAEGYSVSREKKESFPLTVTSAQKNPTAFYLCASSAGQPSTDTQYFGPGTRLTVL.

CDR3 sequence reads: CASSVAGDRAGELFF. The CDR3 DNA reads as TGTGCCAGCAGCGTAGCTGGGGACAGGGCCGGGGAGCTGTTTTTT. The V and J genes are TRBV9 and TRBJ2-2; 9 bases are a match to TRBD1. Germline values: CDR1 SGDLS, CDR2 YYNGEE. This CDR3 is 15 amino acids long. Trimming took 0 bases from V and 6 from J; bases not matched to a gene: 3.

The genes are TRBV28 and TRBJ2-5, with 8 positions matching TRBD1. The CDR3 totals 15 residues. V shed 5 bases and J 4 bases; nucleotides not matched to a gene: 9. Germline V gives CDR1 MDHEN, CDR2 SYDVKM. The CDR3 is CASSTPDRVIETQYF. CDR3 sequence (DNA): TGTGCCAGCAGTACGCCGGACAGGGTTATAGAGACCCAGTACTTC.

The genes are TRBV2 and TRBJ1-2; 9 bases match TRBD1. Germline V gene lookup returns CDR1 SNHLY and CDR2 FYNNEI. Unmatched junction bases numbered 6, after V lost 6 bases and J lost 4 bases. The CDR3 covers 14 residues. The CDR3, as DNA: TGTGCCAGCAGCACAGGGGGCGTCGGCTATGGCTACACCTTC. This translates into CASSTGGVGYGYTF.

This chain connects TRBV27 to TRBJ2-1; 7 nucleotides match TRBD2. CDR1 and CDR2 (germline): MNHEY, SMNVEV (reference sequence). This CDR3 region has 16 residues. J was trimmed by 0 bases and V by 2 bases; bases with no gene match: 4. This CDR3 is CASSLRGSHSYNEQFF. Written as DNA, the CDR3 is TGTGCCAGCAGTTTACGCGGGAGCCACTCCTACAATGAGCAGTTCTTC.

The gene calls are TRBV5-1 and TRBJ2-1, with D tentatively TRBD2 (6 bases). The germline V gene encodes CDR1 SGHRS and CDR2 YFSETQ. The V gene lost 0 bases and the J gene lost 0 bases, with 10 bases spanning the gap. CDR3 length equals 16 residues. The CDR3 coding sequence is TGCGCCAGCAGCTTGGGCCGGCGGGACTCCTACAATGAGCAGTTCTTC. This translates into CASSLGRRDSYNEQFF.

V and J are TRBV5-1 and TRBJ2-1, with 9 bases fitting TRBD2. Trimming at V came to 4 bases and at J to 8 bases, leaving 13 bases not matched to a gene. Looked up from germline, CDR1 is SGHRS and CDR2 is YFSETQ. This CDR3 is 16 amino acids long. The CDR3 region is CASSDGTSSPRDEQFF. The CDR3 DNA sequence: TGCGCCAGCAGCGACGGGACTAGCTCTCCCCGCGATGAGCAGTTCTTC.

V is TRBV2 and J is TRBJ2-1; 9 bases match TRBD2. The CDR3 loop spans 14 amino acids. Trimming cost V 10 bases and J 2 bases; bases outside gene matches: 6. Germline V lookup: CDR1 SNHLY, CDR2 FYNNEI. CDR3 residues: CATAREGAYNEQFF. CDR3 DNA: TGTGCCACCGCGCGGGAGGGGGCCTACAATGAGCAGTTCTTC.

The chain links TRBV19 to TRBJ2-2, with 7 bases identical to TRBD2. Germline V gene data show CDR1 as LNHDA and CDR2 as SQIVND (reference sequence). This CDR3 is built from 18 residues. With 4 bases clipped from V and 6 bases from J, the junction kept 17 bases outside the gene matches. CDR3 DNA sequence: TGTGCCAGTAGTACGTATCTCGGCGGGAGTCGTCCCCCCGGGGAGCTGTTTTTT. Its translation: CASSTYLGGSRPPGELFF.

The gene calls are TRBV4-1 and TRBJ1-2; D may be TRBD1 (6 bases). V was pared by 0 bases and J by 2 bases, with 10 bases between. Germline CDR1 reads MGHRA; CDR2 reads YSYEKL. The CDR3 runs 15 residues. The CDR3 is CASSQDLGQNYGYTF. The DNA for the CDR3 is TGCGCCAGCAGCCAAGATTTAGGACAGAACTATGGCTACACCTTC.

This clone appeared once. The chain is built from TRBV7-2 and TRBJ2-7; D is perhaps TRBD2 (5 bases). Germline CDR1 and CDR2: SGHTA and FQGNSA. V was trimmed by 1 base and J by 3 bases, leaving 10 bases between them. The CDR3 extends over 14 amino acids. CDR3 sequence reads: CASSLGVGDYEQYF. The CDR3 nucleotides read TGTGCCAGCAGCTTAGGCGTCGGGGACTACGAGCAGTACTTC.

V gene TRBV4-2 combines with J gene TRBJ1-1; D might be TRBD1 (6 bases). The germline V and J ends were trimmed by 5 bases and 3 bases, with 25 bases remaining between them. Germline V gives CDR1 LGHNA, CDR2 YNFKEQ. The length of the CDR3 is 18 residues. The chain's CDR3 is CASSSPFPPQGRDTEAFF. The CDR3 DNA reads as TGTGCCAGCAGCTCGCCTTTTCCCCCCCAGGGGCGCGACACTGAAGCTTTCTTT.

This CDR3 reads CASSYDNRAGYTF. For the CDR3, the DNA is TGTGCCAGCAGTTACGACAACAGGGCCGGCTACACCTTC. The chain is built from TRBV6-5 and TRBJ1-2; tentatively, D is TRBD1 (6 bases). This CDR3 has 13 residues. Trimming pared 2 bases from V and 8 bases from J, leaving 12 bases between. Germline V gene sequence: CDR1 MNHEY, CDR2 SVGAGI.

The V gene is TRBV18, the J gene TRBJ2-7; 7 bases line up with TRBD1. The CDR3 runs 15 residues. The trim removed 4 bases at V and 2 bases at J, leaving 8 bases unmatched. Germline V gene sequence: CDR1 KGHSH, CDR2 LQKENI. The DNA for the CDR3 is TGTGCCAGCTCACTCCCCCCGGGACAGCCCTACGAGCAGTACTTC. This codes for CASSLPPGQPYEQYF.